This T cell receptor beta chain was sequenced during a study of blood T cell repertoires in COVID-19. Study-level background: From T cells, B-cell-depleted T cells, or PBMCs came the material, which was cDNA or gDNA.

The method was immunoSEQ multiplex PCR; TCRdb's version includes in-frame clones alone and lacks a portion of them. Here the sample spans some 270,000 clones, 89% being singletons. With V trimmed by 5 bases and J by 2 bases, 8 bases remained unmatched. This CDR3 has 16 amino acids. Per the germline V gene, CDR1 is SGDLS and CDR2 is YYNGEE. The source of this sequence is a woman between 40 and 55 years old who had recovered from COVID-19. Source material: peripheral blood. V is TRBV9 and J is TRBJ2-1; 9 nucleotides match TRBD2. The CDR3 coding sequence is TGTGCCAGCAGTCTAGCGGGGAACCGACCCTACAATGAGCAGTTCTTC. Its translation: CASSLAGNRPYNEQFF.